The next 9 T cell receptor beta chains were all read from a single sample in a study of blood T cell repertoires in COVID-19. Clones were read by immunoSEQ multiplex PCR, and TCRdb kept only the in-frame ones, dropping some. The data show about 360,000 clones, roughly 77% seen once. Sequencing was carried out using peripheral blood. The receptors were sampled from a human donor with acute or convalescent COVID-19. The donor label of this sample is uncertain.

This rearrangement joins TRBV19 to TRBJ1-6; D is unclear. Germline assignment: CDR1 LNHDA and CDR2 SQIVND (reference sequence). V lost 7 bases and J 7 bases, leaving 11 bases between the germline ends. This CDR3 spans 13 amino acids. The CDR3 sequence: CASTLRSNSPLHF. In DNA form, the CDR3 reads TGTGCCAGTACCCTCCGAAGCAATTCACCCCTCCACTTT.

The rearrangement uses TRBV30 and TRBJ1-5; 9 nucleotides line up with TRBD1. With 7 bases clipped from V and 4 bases from J, the junction kept 8 bases outside the gene matches. Germline values: CDR1 GTSNPN, CDR2 SVGIG (reference sequence). The CDR3 is 14 amino acids. CDR3 in amino acids: CASKAGTGNQPQHF. The CDR3 DNA is TGTGCCTCCAAGGCTGGGACAGGGAATCAGCCCCAGCATTTT.

Details on this clone: This sample includes further DNA sequences coding for the same CDR3. The chain has TRBV27 and TRBJ1-1; 7 bases fit TRBD1. Germline CDR1 reads MNHEY; CDR2 reads SMNVEV (reference sequence). Trimming cost V 6 bases and J 1 base; bases outside gene matches: 5. This CDR3 is built from 14 residues. In DNA, the CDR3 is TGTGCCAGCAGCCCCGGGACAGCGAACACTGAAGCTTTCTTT. Translating it yields CASSPGTANTEAFF.

This chain uses TRBV6-5 with TRBJ1-1; D unresolved. V was trimmed by 6 bases and J by 4 bases, leaving 15 bases between them. The CDR3 is made up of 14 amino acids. Germline values: CDR1 MNHEY, CDR2 SVGAGI. The CDR3 DNA is TGTGCCAGCAGACCCTCAGGAGGGAGCACTGAAGCTTTCTTT. Its protein product is CASRPSGGSTEAFF.

The V and J genes are TRBV2 and TRBJ2-2; 10 bases are shared with TRBD2. The V gene's germline CDR1 is SNHLY and CDR2 FYNNEI. The CDR3 totals 17 residues. V was clipped by 5 bases and J by 2 bases; unmatched bases: 8. This chain's CDR3 is CASSFWTSGGNTGELFF. Written as DNA, the CDR3 is TGTGCCAGCAGTTTTTGGACTAGCGGAGGCAACACCGGGGAGCTGTTTTTT.

The chain combines TRBV6-5 with TRBJ1-2; D might be TRBD1 (6 bases). The CDR3 is made up of 13 amino acids. The germline CDR1 and CDR2 sequences are MNHEY and SVGAGI. Trimming stripped 6 bases from V and 4 bases from J, with 12 bases between. CDR3 sequence reads: CASSLRGIYGYTF. In DNA, the CDR3 is TGTGCCAGCAGCCTCAGGGGCATCTATGGCTACACCTTC.

The chain joins TRBV30 to TRBJ1-4; perhaps TRBD1 as D (6 bases). This CDR3 is 13 amino acids long. V dropped 4 bases and J dropped 3 bases, with 9 bases sitting between them. Germline-derived CDR1 and CDR2 are GTSNPN and SVGIG (reference sequence). The CDR3 nucleotides are TGTGCCTGGACTACAGGGTCTAATGAAAAACTGTTTTTT. Translation gives CAWTTGSNEKLFF.

The V call is TRBV28, the J call TRBJ1-5, with D perhaps TRBD1 (6 bases). Trimming took 5 bases from V and 4 from J, leaving 15 bases between them. The CDR3 loop spans 15 amino acids. Per germline, CDR1 MDHEN and CDR2 SYDVKM. This CDR3 is CASSPPLGQNQPQHF. In DNA form, the CDR3 reads TGTGCCAGCAGTCCGCCGCTAGGACAGAATCAGCCCCAGCATTTT.

The chain recombines TRBV28 with TRBJ1-5; D is perhaps TRBD1 (6 bases). V lost 7 bases, J lost 2 bases, and 12 bases lay in between. The germline CDR1 and CDR2 sequences are MDHEN and SYDVKM. The CDR3 sequence is 14 residues long. CDR3 bases: TGTGCCAGCATAGGGGGTAACGGCAATCAGCCCCAGCATTTT. Translated, it gives CASIGGNGNQPQHF.